Presented here are 25 T cell receptor beta chains from one specimen sequenced in a study of CD4 and CD8 cells across lung adenocarcinoma regions. One entry per CDR3 protein results from TCRdb running MiXCR on the PCR reads. The sample records 5,500 to 7,000 distinct CDR3 sequences, roughly 50% being singletons. Sample: CD8+ T cells from the margin of a lung tumor. Receptors were obtained from a male donor with lung adenocarcinoma. The CD4 and CD8 labels of this study may be unreliable.

This clonotype was seen ten or more times. The CDR3 DNA follows: TGTGCCAGCAGCTTATACGGACTGGACACAGATACGCAGTATTTT. Protein product: CASSLYGLDTDTQYF. The chain links TRBV7-2 to TRBJ2-3, with D possibly TRBD2 on 5 matching bases. The V and J ends lost 2 bases and 2 bases respectively, with 11 bases between them. Germline CDR1 SGHTA, CDR2 FQGNSA. The CDR3 extends over 15 amino acids.

The chain is built from TRBV6-1 and TRBJ2-2; possible D gene TRBD1, 6 bases. The CDR3 covers 14 residues. Trimming cost V 11 bases and J 16 bases, with 29 bases left between them. From germline, CDR1 is MNHNS and CDR2 SASEGT. The CDR3 coding sequence is TGTGCCGGCTTTCAGGCCCTGAGGGCAGGGGCGCAGTTTTTT. It codes for CAGFQALRAGAQFF.

The CDR3 DNA is TGTGCCAGCAGCATGGGACTAGCGGGAGGAGGGATTGGGTACAATGAGCAGTTCTTC. It yields the protein CASSMGLAGGGIGYNEQFF. The rearrangement joins TRBV7-3 to TRBJ2-1, with 15 bases that match TRBD2. J was trimmed by 4 bases and V by 5 bases; bases with no gene match: 12. The CDR3 consists of 19 residues. CDR1 is SGHTA and CDR2 is FQGTGA in the germline V gene.

V and J are TRBV10-2 and TRBJ2-3; TRBD2 matches 7 bases. TRBJ2-7 explains the end of the DNA better; the J call may be wrong. Germline assignment: CDR1 WSHSY and CDR2 SAAADI. The CDR3 contains 12 residues. CDR3: CASSDLGLEQYF. The CDR3 DNA reads as TGCGCCAGCAGTGATTTGGGACTAGAGCAGTACTTC.

The rearrangement links TRBV5-1 to TRBJ2-3; D gene uncertain. Trimming cost V 3 bases and J 2 bases, with 7 bases left between them. Per germline, CDR1 SGHRS and CDR2 YFSETQ. The CDR3 length is 13 residues. The CDR3 sequence: CASSSPTTDTQYF. DNA of the CDR3: TGCGCCAGCAGCTCGCCAACCACAGATACGCAGTATTTT.

This clonotype has a count of ten or more. The gene calls are TRBV6-1 and TRBJ1-1; D is perhaps TRBD1 (5 bases). Germline CDR1 MNHNS, CDR2 SASEGT. The CDR3 consists of 15 residues. Trimming removed 3 bases at V and 6 bases at J, with 17 bases between. The CDR3 spells CASSDQGAPDPEAFF. The CDR3 DNA follows: TGTGCCAGCAGTGACCAGGGCGCCCCAGACCCTGAAGCTTTCTTT.

This clonotype occurred many times. The chain has TRBV7-2 and TRBJ2-1; 13 bases map to TRBD2. This CDR3 is built from 17 residues. Germline V CDR1 and CDR2: SGHTA, FQGNSA. Unmatched junction bases numbered 6, after V lost 0 bases and J lost 7 bases. The DNA of the CDR3 is TGTGCCAGCAGCTTAGCAGGAGGGACTAGCGGGACAAATGAGCAGTTCTTC. Protein sequence: CASSLAGGTSGTNEQFF. The full variable domain, completed using reference TRBV7-2 and TRBJ2-1, is GAGVSQSPSNKVTEKGKDVELRCDPISGHTALYWYRQSLGQGLEFLIYFQGNSAPDKSGLPSDRFSAERTGGSVSTLTIQRTQQEDSAVYLCASSLAGGTSGTNEQFFGPGTRLTVL.

V is TRBV6-1 and J is TRBJ2-3; 11 bases line up with TRBD2. The CDR3 is made up of 15 amino acids. Germline V gives CDR1 MNHNS, CDR2 SASEGT. With V trimmed by 4 bases and J by 11 bases, 11 bases remained unmatched. Here the CDR3 DNA reads TGTGCCAGCAGTGTTAGCGGGAGGGGCACAGGTGAGCAGTATTTT. Protein: CASSVSGRGTGEQYF.

This sequence joins TRBV6-1 and TRBJ2-3; D is unclear. CDR1 and CDR2 (germline): MNHNS, SASEGT. CDR3 length equals 15 residues. CDR3 nucleotide sequence: TGTGTCCGCACCCTCCAGGCGGCGAGCACAGAGGCGCTGTATTTT. This codes for CVRTLQAASTEALYF.

This clonotype was seen more than once but under ten times. The genes are TRBV6-1 and TRBJ2-1; 11 positions agree with TRBD2. V shed 1 base, J shed 9 bases, and the junction held 11 bases outside the gene matches. Germline V gene data show CDR1 as MNHNS and CDR2 as SASEGT. The CDR3 contains 17 residues. The CDR3 nucleotides are TGTGCCAGCAGTGAAGGGTGGGTAACTCTAGCGGGAGGTGAGCAGTTCTTC. This encodes CASSEGWVTLAGGEQFF.

The table lists this clonotype with a count of one. The chain carries TRBV10-3 and TRBJ2-1, with unresolved D. The CDR3 has 12 amino acids. Trimming shortened V by 11 bases and J by 10 bases, and 18 bases separated the two germline ends. CDR1 and CDR2 from the germline V gene are ENHRY and SYGVKD. CDR3 amino acids: CASAVLPGEQFF. In nucleotides, the CDR3 is TGTGCCTCTGCAGTCCTGCCCGGGGAGCAGTTCTTC.

This clonotype was picked up a small number of times. The V and J genes are TRBV11-1 and TRBJ2-4; D is ambiguous. The length of the CDR3 is 17 residues. Trimming pared 5 bases from V and 0 bases from J, leaving 17 bases between. The germline gives CDR1 SGHAT, CDR2 FQDESV (reference sequence). The CDR3 nucleotides are TGTGCCAGCAGCCCCCTTTTCGGTGACCTAGCCAAAAACATTCAGTACTTC. This codes for CASSPLFGDLAKNIQYF.

This clonotype was detected only once. The chain employs TRBV6-5 and TRBJ2-1; D not resolved. This CDR3 has 15 amino acids. The germline V and J ends were trimmed by 4 bases and 7 bases, with 17 bases remaining between them. CDR1 is MNHEY and CDR2 is SVGAGI in the germline V gene. The CDR3 coding sequence is TGTGCCAGCAGTTGGGGAACCAAGGCTAGGAATGAGCAGTTCTTC. As protein: CASSWGTKARNEQFF.

This chain links TRBV6-5 with TRBJ1-4; 9 nucleotides agree with TRBD1. This CDR3 comprises 17 residues. Trimming at V came to 3 bases and at J to 8 bases, leaving 13 bases not matched to a gene. Germline lookup yields CDR1 MNHEY and CDR2 SVGAGI. As DNA, the CDR3 is TGTGCCAGCAGTTATCTGCCTGACCGGGACAGGGAAGAAAAACTGTTTTTT. It encodes CASSYLPDRDREEKLFF.

This clonotype was counted ten times or more. The chain carries TRBV7-2 and TRBJ2-7; a possible D gene is TRBD2 (7 bases). Germline lookup yields CDR1 SGHTA and CDR2 FQGNSA. Between the trimmed V and J ends, which lost 1 base and 3 bases, there was a span of 10 bases. This CDR3 comprises 14 residues. CDR3 bases: TGTGCCAGCAGCTTAGGGGGGGGCCTCTACGAGCAGTACTTC. It codes for CASSLGGGLYEQYF.

This clonotype was counted once. This chain connects TRBV30 to TRBJ2-3; the D gene is possibly TRBD1 (6 bases). The V end lost 2 bases, the J end lost 7 bases, and 10 bases lay between the germline ends. Germline-derived CDR1 and CDR2 are GTSNPN and SVGIG (reference sequence). There are 12 residues in the CDR3. The CDR3 is CAWSTGTHTQYF. Written as DNA, the CDR3 is TGTGCCTGGAGTACAGGGACGCATACGCAGTATTTT.

V is TRBV27 and J is TRBJ2-1; weak D call: TRBD2 (5 bases). CDR1 is MNHEY and CDR2 is SMNVEV in the germline V gene (reference sequence). The CDR3 is 15 residues long. Trimming removed 5 bases at V and 10 bases at J, with 21 bases between. The CDR3 loop reads CASSPFWMRGGEQFF. The DNA for the CDR3 is TGTGCCAGCAGTCCTTTCTGGATGCGTGGCGGGGAGCAGTTCTTC.

This clonotype is medium-sized by share. The rearrangement uses TRBV6-1 and TRBJ2-3; 10 bases are a match to TRBD2. The trim removed 4 bases at V and 4 bases at J, leaving 8 bases unmatched. Per the germline V gene, CDR1 is MNHNS and CDR2 is SASEGT. CDR3 length: 16 amino acids. The CDR3 protein is CASSAVAGGRPDTQYF. CDR3 in DNA: TGTGCCAGCAGTGCGGTAGCGGGGGGCCGGCCAGATACGCAGTATTTT.

This clonotype was observed a handful of times. The gene calls are TRBV11-2 and TRBJ2-3, with 8 nucleotides matching TRBD2. This CDR3 is built from 15 residues. Germline CDR1 SGHAT, CDR2 FQNNGV. Losses at the gene ends were 5 bases for V and 2 bases for J; bases not matched to a gene: 6. The CDR3 loop is CASSTWTSSTDTQYF. DNA for the CDR3: TGTGCCAGCAGCACTTGGACTAGCTCCACAGATACGCAGTATTTT.

This clonotype ranks as medium-sized. The rearrangement joins TRBV27 to TRBJ2-1; the D is unclear. The CDR3 contains 12 residues. The V end was cut by 6 bases, the J end by 2 bases, with 5 bases between. Germline CDR1 reads MNHEY; CDR2 reads SMNVEV (reference sequence). The CDR3 DNA follows: TGTGCCAGCAGGTCCCCCTACAATGAGCAGTTCTTC. This codes for CASRSPYNEQFF.

This clonotype is a singleton in its sample. The chain carries TRBV7-6 and TRBJ1-6; D is uncertain. The CDR3 has 13 amino acids. Germline V gives CDR1 SGHVS, CDR2 FNYEAQ. V was shortened by 1 base and J by 12 bases, with 10 bases between the two germline ends. This CDR3 is CASSLDREGPLHF. The DNA of the CDR3 is TGTGCCAGCAGCTTAGACCGGGAGGGACCCCTCCACTTT.

The chain is built from TRBV6-1 and TRBJ2-5; D gene ambiguous. There are 13 residues in the CDR3. The germline V gene has CDR1 MNHNS and CDR2 SASEGT. Trimming shortened V by 4 bases and J by 6 bases, and 12 bases separated the two germline ends. The chain's CDR3 is CASSGTYTQTQYF. The CDR3 nucleotides read TGTGCCAGCAGTGGCACTTACACCCAGACCCAGTACTTC.

This clonotype was seen at least ten times. This sequence joins TRBV7-2 and TRBJ2-3, with D perhaps matching TRBD1 (6 bases). Trimming stripped 0 bases from V and 4 bases from J, with 8 bases between. CDR3 length: 14 residues. Germline V lookup: CDR1 SGHTA, CDR2 FQGNSA. The CDR3 bases are TGTGCCAGCAGCTTAGCGGCAGGGGCAGATACGCAGTATTTT. It translates to CASSLAAGADTQYF.

The table lists this clonotype with many counts. J is TRBJ2-1 and V is TRBV6-1, with D possibly being TRBD2 (5 bases). The CDR3 contains 12 residues. The V end lost 8 bases, the J end lost 6 bases, and 11 bases lay between the germline ends. Per the germline V gene, CDR1 is MNHNS and CDR2 is SASEGT. The DNA of the CDR3 is TGTGCCAGCGCGGGCGACGGCAATGAGCAGTTCTTC. Protein product: CASAGDGNEQFF.

By its share, this clonotype is medium-sized. This sequence joins TRBV6-1 and TRBJ2-3; D is possibly TRBD1 (5 bases). Trimming pared 5 bases from V and 6 bases from J, leaving 15 bases between. Germline CDR1 is MNHNS and CDR2 is SASEGT. There are 14 residues in the CDR3. CDR3 residues: CASSRTQEFDTQYF. CDR3 DNA sequence: TGTGCCAGCAGTCGAACACAGGAATTTGATACGCAGTATTTT.